This T cell receptor beta chain was found in a study of T cells in Graves' hyperthyroidism and ophthalmopathy. Amplified TCR beta CDR3 regions derived from RNA transcripts. An initial round of RT-PCR targeting the TCR CDR3 relied on the HTBI primer set. TCRdb ran MiXCR on the multiplex PCR reads and lists one entry per CDR3 protein. The table shows roughly 570,000 distinct CDR3 sequences, with approximately 15% occurring only once. The germline gives CDR1 SGHAT, CDR2 FQNNGV. The CDR3 contains 15 residues. A note on this clonotype: The junction departs from the called germline gene at one end, perhaps through a read error.

The TCR sequence derives from a woman aged 30 to 39 with Graves' hyperthyroidism. The chain has TRBV11-2 and TRBJ2-1; D is unclear. What was sequenced was blood. The CDR3 nucleotides are TGTGCCAACAGCTTCCTCGACTCTGGGGTCAATGAGCAGTTCTTC. Its translation: CANSFLDSGVNEQFF.